These 19 T cell receptor beta chains share one sample of origin, sequenced in a study of low-dose radiotherapy and immunotherapy resistance in tumors. Alpha- and beta-chain coverage of first-strand cDNA came from TRAV- and TRBV-specific primers. TCRs were amplified for about 18 PCR cycles with a constant-region primer and V-primer adapter. Using its own MiXCR run on the reads, TCRdb lists one record per CDR3 protein. The sample holds around 83,000 distinct CDR3 sequences, under 20% seen once. Indicated time point: before trial treatment. Sequencing was performed on PBMCs, taken before treatment. These TCRs come from a male donor with prostate cancer.

There are many counts of this clonotype. Relative to the germline gene, one junction end is altered; a read error may explain this. This rearrangement joins TRBV5-1 to TRBJ2-3; no reliable D call. This CDR3 region has 13 residues. The germline CDR1 and CDR2 sequences are SGHRS and YFSETQ. CDR3 bases: TGTGCCAGCAGCTTCCGACTGGAAGATACGCAGTATTTT. Translated, it gives CASSFRLEDTQYF.

Ten or more counts support this clonotype. The chain is built from TRBV6-5 and TRBJ1-2; D might be TRBD1 (5 bases). Deletions cut 2 bases from V and 4 bases from J, with 11 bases between. Looked up from germline, CDR1 is MNHEY and CDR2 is SVGAGI. The CDR3 runs to 14 residues. The CDR3 coding sequence is TGTGCCAGCAGTTACGCGACAGCGCCCTATGGCTACACCTTC. Translation gives CASSYATAPYGYTF.

This clonotype was counted at least ten times. This sequence joins TRBV20-1 and TRBJ2-3, with D possibly TRBD2 on 6 matching bases. The CDR3 extends over 15 amino acids. Trimming took off 3 bases at V and 2 bases at J, with 15 bases between the two ends. The V gene's germline CDR1 is DFQATT and CDR2 SNEGSKA (reference sequence). CDR3: CSASRLAEATDTQYF. Written as DNA, the CDR3 is TGCAGTGCTAGTCGGTTAGCGGAGGCCACAGATACGCAGTATTTT.

In this sample, this clonotype turned up a few times. The rearrangement joins TRBV28 to TRBJ1-1; possible D gene TRBD1, 5 bases. Germline V lookup: CDR1 MDHEN, CDR2 SYDVKM. Trimming pared 8 bases from V and 0 bases from J, leaving 10 bases between. The CDR3 sequence is 13 residues long. The CDR3 nucleotides are TGTGCCAGCGGCGGGGGGGTGAACACTGAAGCTTTCTTT. Its protein product is CASGGGVNTEAFF.

This clonotype was recorded at least ten times. This rearrangement joins TRBV18 to TRBJ2-7; TRBD2 agrees at 8 bases. This CDR3 region has 13 residues. Trimming at V came to 0 bases and at J to 6 bases, leaving 1 base not matched to a gene. Germline values: CDR1 KGHSH, CDR2 LQKENI. The DNA for the CDR3 is TGTGCCAGCTCACCACCTAGCGGGGTCGAGCAGTACTTC. Protein: CASSPPSGVEQYF.

Comment on this clonotype: A far more abundant clone sits one base away, making this likely a read error. The chain couples TRBV5-3 to TRBJ2-5; no clear D. TRBV5-3 is an open reading frame whose function is uncertain. The V end was cut by 8 bases, the J end by 1 base, with 18 bases between. CDR3 size: 15 residues. CDR3 region: CASSTGSKIQETQYF. CDR3 nucleotides: TGTGCCAGCAGCACCGGATCGAAGATCCAAGAGACCCAGTACTTC.

About this clonotype: A far larger clone lies a single base away; this is likely a read error. CDR3 bases: TGTGCCAGCAGCTCGGGACAGACCTACAATGAGCAGTTCTTC. Residues: CASSSGQTYNEQFF. The genes are TRBV5-3 and TRBJ2-1; 7 bases map to TRBD1. TRBV5-3 counts as an open reading frame of uncertain function. The CDR3 extends over 14 amino acids.

A note on this clonotype: This likely stems from a read error, as it lies one base from a far larger clone. The rearrangement links TRBV9 to TRBJ2-7; 8 positions agree with TRBD2. V was pared by 4 bases and J by 7 bases, with 13 bases of the junction left unmatched. The CDR3 sequence is 15 residues long. Looked up from germline, CDR1 is SGDLS and CDR2 is YYNGEE. Here the CDR3 reads CASSQMPGGPNEQYF. The DNA of the CDR3 is TGTGCCAGCAGCCAAATGCCGGGAGGGCCGAATGAGCAGTACTTC. Combining the CDR3 with reference TRBV9 and TRBJ2-7 gives the whole variable domain DSGVTQTPKHLITATGQRVTLRCSPRSGDLSVYWYQQSLDQGLQFLIQYYNGEERAKGNILERFSAQQFPDLHSELNLSSLELGDSALYFCASSQMPGGPNEQYFGPGTRLTVT.

This clonotype was recorded at least ten times. The chain uses TRBV28 and TRBJ2-5; 11 bases fit TRBD2. V gave up 4 bases and J gave up 5 bases; unmatched junction bases: 9. The CDR3 extends over 16 amino acids. CDR1 and CDR2 (germline): MDHEN, SYDVKM. CDR3 residues: CASSSPLAGGWETQYF. Here the CDR3 DNA reads TGTGCCAGCAGTTCCCCCCTAGCGGGAGGTTGGGAGACCCAGTACTTC. Filled out from reference TRBV28 and TRBJ2-5, the complete variable domain reads DVKVTQSSRYLVKRTGEKVFLECVQDMDHENMFWYRQDPGLGLRLIYFSYDVKMKEKGDIPEGYSVSREKKERFSLILESASTNQTSMYLCASSSPLAGGWETQYFGPGTRLLVL.

This clonotype was seen ten or more times. The chain joins TRBV2 to TRBJ2-3; the match to TRBD2 covers 13 bases. There are 15 residues in the CDR3. The J segment lost 4 bases and the V segment lost 4 bases, leaving 2 bases of the junction unmatched. The germline V gene has CDR1 SNHLY and CDR2 FYNNEI. The chain's CDR3 is CASSVTSGRADTQYF. The CDR3 region has the DNA TGTGCCAGCAGTGTAACTAGCGGGAGGGCAGATACGCAGTATTTT.

This clonotype was picked up many times. The chain couples TRBV11-2 to TRBJ1-1, with D perhaps matching TRBD1 (6 bases). V was shortened by 6 bases and J by 3 bases, with 14 bases between the two germline ends. This CDR3 comprises 14 residues. Germline V lookup: CDR1 SGHAT, CDR2 FQNNGV. Written as DNA, the CDR3 is TGTGCCAGCAGTCCCAGGGGTCGAGACACTGAAGCTTTCTTT. Protein: CASSPRGRDTEAFF.

This clonotype was found once. The likely explanation is a read error, given a far larger clone one base away. CDR3 coding DNA: TGTACCAGCAGCTTACTAAGTGCGGCCAATGAGCAGTTCTTC. This translates into CTSSLLSAANEQFF. The chain employs TRBV5-6 and TRBJ2-1, with D uncertain. There are 14 residues in the CDR3. The germline V gene has CDR1 SGHDT and CDR2 YYEEEE.

The chain links TRBV5-1 to TRBJ2-5; 13 nucleotides line up with TRBD2. Germline CDR1 and CDR2: SGHRS and YFSETQ. This CDR3 region has 16 residues. With 0 bases clipped from V and 3 bases from J, the junction kept 2 bases outside the gene matches. In DNA form, the CDR3 reads TGCGCCAGCAGCTTGGAACTAGCGGGAGGGAAAGAGACCCAGTACTTC. This translates into CASSLELAGGKETQYF.

This clonotype was seen repeatedly, ten times or more. The chain employs TRBV18 and TRBJ2-5; maybe TRBD2 (6 bases). The germline CDR1 and CDR2 sequences are KGHSH and LQKENI. The CDR3 loop spans 17 amino acids. Trimming removed 5 bases at V and 0 bases at J, with 19 bases between. Written as DNA, the CDR3 is TGTGCCAGCTCATCCGGGACTGTGATAAGGAACCAAGAGACCCAGTACTTC. Amino acids: CASSSGTVIRNQETQYF.

Concerning this clonotype itself: The DNA is omitted, as the CDR3 cannot be located on it reliably, and the CDR3 follows TCRdb's listing. CDR3: CASSQQTGTGELFFFFFFF. The chain recombines TRBV3-1 with TRBJ2-2; the table's D call, TRBD1, has no DNA check behind it. The CDR3 spans 19 residues, counting both ends. CDR1 is LGHDT, CDR2 YNNKEL, per germline (reference sequence).

This clonotype was found many times. V gene TRBV30 combines with J gene TRBJ2-1, with D uncertain. The ends were cut back, 4 bases at V and 8 bases at J, with 9 bases in the middle. Per the germline V gene, CDR1 is GTSNPN and CDR2 is SVGIG (reference sequence). The CDR3 spans 11 residues. CDR3 loop: CAWNSVDEQFF. The CDR3 coding sequence is TGTGCCTGGAACAGCGTGGATGAGCAGTTCTTC.

This clonotype showed up many times. The chain uses TRBV2 and TRBJ2-1; TRBD1 or TRBD2 may be the D gene (5 bases each). This CDR3 comprises 11 residues. CDR1 and CDR2 from the germline V gene are SNHLY and FYNNEI. Trimming cost V 3 bases and J 14 bases, with 11 bases left between them. This chain's CDR3 is CASSEGRSEFF. The CDR3 nucleotides read TGTGCCAGCAGTGAGGGACGCTCTGAGTTCTTC.

This clonotype occurred many times. The chain is built from TRBV20-1 and TRBJ1-5; D gene uncertain. The CDR3 loop spans 13 amino acids. Trimming pared 3 bases from V and 0 bases from J, leaving 6 bases between. CDR1 and CDR2 from the germline V gene are DFQATT and SNEGSKA (reference sequence). In nucleotides, the CDR3 is TGCAGTGCTAGGAGGTTTAGCAATCAGCCCCAGCATTTT. This sequence encodes CSARRFSNQPQHF.

This clonotype was seen repeatedly, ten times or more. V usage is TRBV9 and J usage is TRBJ2-5, with TRBD2 matching over 11 bases. With 0 bases clipped from V and 2 bases from J, the junction kept 6 bases outside the gene matches. The CDR3 loop spans 17 amino acids. The V gene's germline CDR1 is SGDLS and CDR2 YYNGEE. CDR3: CASSVASGGTPQETQYF. CDR3 in DNA: TGTGCCAGCAGCGTAGCTAGCGGGGGGACCCCACAAGAGACCCAGTACTTC.